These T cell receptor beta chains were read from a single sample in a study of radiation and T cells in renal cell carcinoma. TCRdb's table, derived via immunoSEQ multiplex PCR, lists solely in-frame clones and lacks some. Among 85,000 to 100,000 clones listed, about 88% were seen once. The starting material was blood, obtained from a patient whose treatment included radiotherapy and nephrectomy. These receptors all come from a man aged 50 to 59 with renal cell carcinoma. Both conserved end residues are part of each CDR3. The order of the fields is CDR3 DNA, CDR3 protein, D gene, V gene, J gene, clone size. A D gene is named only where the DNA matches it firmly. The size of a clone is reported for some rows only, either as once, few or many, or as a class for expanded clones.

CDR3nt: TGTGCCAGCAGGGACAGTTCGAACTCCTATAATTCACCCCTCCACTTT
CDR3aa: CASRDSSNSYNSPLHF
d_gene: NA
v_gene: TRBV2
j_gene: TRBJ1-6
abundance: NA

CDR3nt: TGTGCCAGCAGCTTGGGGGCCAGCTACATGAACACTGAAGCTTTCTTT
CDR3aa: CASSLGASYMNTEAFF
d_gene: NA
v_gene: TRBV5-4
j_gene: TRBJ1-1
abundance: NA

CDR3nt: TGTGCCAGCAGCGCCGGGACAGTCATCTCTGGAAACACCATATATTTT
CDR3aa: CASSAGTVISGNTIYF
d_gene: TRBD1
v_gene: TRBV9
j_gene: TRBJ1-3
abundance: NA

CDR3nt: TGCGCCAGCAGCTTGGATCATTCGCAGTATCAGCCCCAGCATTTT
CDR3aa: CASSLDHSQYQPQHF
d_gene: NA
v_gene: TRBV5-1
j_gene: TRBJ1-5
abundance: NA

CDR3nt: TGTGCCAGCAGCGGGGGACAAACAAACACCATATATTTT
CDR3aa: CASSGGQTNTIYF
d_gene: NA
v_gene: TRBV7-9
j_gene: TRBJ1-3
abundance: NA

CDR3nt: TGTGCTAGCAGCTTAGGGCAGGGGATATACAATGAGCAGTTCTTC
CDR3aa: CASSLGQGIYNEQFF
d_gene: NA
v_gene: TRBV7-7
j_gene: TRBJ2-1
abundance: NA

CDR3nt: TGTGCCAGCAGTGAAGCCGACATTATAGCGGGAAACTTC
CDR3aa: CASSEADIIAGNF
d_gene: TRBD2
v_gene: TRBV2
j_gene: TRBJ2-7
abundance: NA

CDR3nt: TGTGCTAGCAGCTCCTCTCCCCCAACTGACAGGGGGAACACCGGGGAGCTGTTTTTT
CDR3aa: CASSSSPPTDRGNTGELFF
d_gene: TRBD1
v_gene: TRBV7-7
j_gene: TRBJ2-2
abundance: NA

CDR3nt: TGTGCCATCAGTGACCGACAGGCCGCTCAGCCCCAGCATTTT
CDR3aa: CAISDRQAAQPQHF
d_gene: NA
v_gene: TRBV10-3
j_gene: TRBJ1-5
abundance: NA

CDR3nt: TGTCTAGGCGGGGGGAACACCGGGGAGCTGTTTTTT
CDR3aa: CLGGGNTGELFF
d_gene: TRBD2
v_gene: TRBV2
j_gene: TRBJ2-2
abundance: NA

CDR3nt: TGTGCCAGTAGTACCGGGACAGGTATCTTCCAACCCCAGCATTTT
CDR3aa: CASSTGTGIFQPQHF
d_gene: TRBD1
v_gene: TRBV19
j_gene: TRBJ1-5
abundance: NA

CDR3nt: TGTGCCAGCAGTGACTCTGGGGGAACGGGTGAAAAACTGTTTTTT
CDR3aa: CASSDSGGTGEKLFF
d_gene: NA
v_gene: TRBV6-4
j_gene: TRBJ1-4
abundance: NA

CDR3nt: TGCAGCGTTGGGCCGGTGGGCTACGAGCAGTACTTC
CDR3aa: CSVGPVGYEQYF
d_gene: NA
v_gene: TRBV29-1
j_gene: TRBJ2-7
abundance: NA

CDR3nt: TGTGCCAGCAGCCCCCAGGGGCTAGCCGGGCTGGGGGGCGGTGAGCAGTTCTTC
CDR3aa: CASSPQGLAGLGGGEQFF
d_gene: NA
v_gene: TRBV7-3
j_gene: TRBJ2-1
abundance: NA

CDR3nt: TGTGCCAGCAGCACGGGACAGGGCGCCTACGAGCAGTACTTC
CDR3aa: CASSTGQGAYEQYF
d_gene: TRBD1
v_gene: TRBV14
j_gene: TRBJ2-7
abundance: NA

CDR3nt: TGCGCCAGCAGCCGAGGACTAGCCCTTAAACTCACAGATACGCAGTATTTT
CDR3aa: CASSRGLALKLTDTQYF
d_gene: TRBD2
v_gene: TRBV4-1
j_gene: TRBJ2-3
abundance: NA

CDR3nt: TGTGCCAGCATTACCGGGACAGGGTTCTACGAGCAGTACTTC
CDR3aa: CASITGTGFYEQYF
d_gene: TRBD1
v_gene: TRBV6-1
j_gene: TRBJ2-7
abundance: NA

CDR3nt: TGTGCCAGCAGCACAGGGTTGAATCAGCCCCAGCATTTT
CDR3aa: CASSTGLNQPQHF
d_gene: NA
v_gene: TRBV28
j_gene: TRBJ1-5
abundance: NA

CDR3nt: TGTGCCTTGACGTCGATGAGAGCCTACGAGCAGTACTTC
CDR3aa: CALTSMRAYEQYF
d_gene: NA
v_gene: TRBV30
j_gene: TRBJ2-7
abundance: NA

CDR3nt: TGTGCCAGCAGAAGACAGGGGGCGCCCCCGCAGTTCTTC
CDR3aa: CASRRQGAPPQFF
d_gene: TRBD1
v_gene: TRBV2
j_gene: TRBJ2-1
abundance: once

CDR3nt: TGTGCCAGCGGGTACTCAGGGTCTTCAGATACGCAGTATTTT
CDR3aa: CASGYSGSSDTQYF
d_gene: NA
v_gene: TRBV6-5
j_gene: TRBJ2-3
abundance: NA

CDR3nt: TGTGCCAGCATCGAAGGGACCCCCCATCAGCCCCAGCATTTT
CDR3aa: CASIEGTPHQPQHF
d_gene: NA
v_gene: TRBV6-1
j_gene: TRBJ1-5
abundance: NA

CDR3nt: TGTGCCAGCAGTGGGTCAGCCTCGAACACTGAAGCTTTCTTT
CDR3aa: CASSGSASNTEAFF
d_gene: NA
v_gene: TRBV2
j_gene: TRBJ1-1
abundance: NA

CDR3nt: TGTGCCAGCACCCTAAGAGGTAGGGGAAGTAATTCACCCCTCCACTTT
CDR3aa: CASTLRGRGSNSPLHF
d_gene: NA
v_gene: TRBV7-2
j_gene: TRBJ1-6
abundance: NA

CDR3nt: TGTGCCAGCATTTATCCCCGGGGGGGCCTTTACGAGCAGTACTTC
CDR3aa: CASIYPRGGLYEQYF
d_gene: TRBD2
v_gene: TRBV2
j_gene: TRBJ2-7
abundance: NA

CDR3nt: TGTGCCAGCAGTATACAGGGTCGCCAGCCCCAGCATTTT
CDR3aa: CASSIQGRQPQHF
d_gene: NA
v_gene: TRBV2
j_gene: TRBJ1-5
abundance: NA

CDR3nt: TGTGCCAGCAGCTTATATCGCCGACCAGGGGGAATCGAGACCCAGTACTTC
CDR3aa: CASSLYRRPGGIETQYF
d_gene: TRBD1
v_gene: TRBV7-9
j_gene: TRBJ2-5
abundance: few

CDR3nt: TGTGCCAGTAGTATAGGGGGAGGGTCGGATGAGCAGTTCTTC
CDR3aa: CASSIGGGSDEQFF
d_gene: TRBD2
v_gene: TRBV19
j_gene: TRBJ2-1
abundance: NA

CDR3nt: TGTGCCAGCAGCCCGGGACAGGGAGGTACCTACGAGCAGTACTTC
CDR3aa: CASSPGQGGTYEQYF
d_gene: TRBD1
v_gene: TRBV6-6
j_gene: TRBJ2-7
abundance: NA

CDR3nt: TGTGCCAGCAGCCAAGGTTTATCTGGAAACACCATATATTTT
CDR3aa: CASSQGLSGNTIYF
d_gene: NA
v_gene: TRBV14
j_gene: TRBJ1-3
abundance: few

CDR3nt: TGTGCCAGCAGCCACGACAGGGCCGACACCGGTAATGAAAAACTGTTTTTT
CDR3aa: CASSHDRADTGNEKLFF
d_gene: TRBD1
v_gene: TRBV5-4
j_gene: TRBJ1-4
abundance: NA

CDR3nt: TGTGCCAGCAGTGGGGTGACTAAACAAGAGACCCGGTACTTC
CDR3aa: CASSGVTKQETRYF
d_gene: NA
v_gene: TRBV2
j_gene: TRBJ2-5
abundance: NA

CDR3nt: TGTGCCAGCAGCCAAGAGTCCTCGGACAGGGGGGTTGACTATGGCTACACCTTC
CDR3aa: CASSQESSDRGVDYGYTF
d_gene: TRBD1
v_gene: TRBV4-2
j_gene: TRBJ1-2
abundance: NA

CDR3nt: TGTGCCAGCAGCCCCCAGCCGGGCTCCTACGAGCAGTACTTC
CDR3aa: CASSPQPGSYEQYF
d_gene: NA
v_gene: TRBV7-9
j_gene: TRBJ2-7
abundance: few

CDR3nt: TGTGCCAGCAGGCACGGGATGGGGGCTTCGGAGACCCAGTACTTC
CDR3aa: CASRHGMGASETQYF
d_gene: NA
v_gene: TRBV5-4
j_gene: TRBJ2-5
abundance: NA

CDR3nt: TGTGCCATCAGTGACCGTGGGAGCTCCTACAATGAGCAGTTCTTC
CDR3aa: CAISDRGSSYNEQFF
d_gene: NA
v_gene: TRBV10-3
j_gene: TRBJ2-1
abundance: NA

CDR3nt: TGTGCCAGCTCACCACCGGGAGCAACCACAGATACGCAGTATTTT
CDR3aa: CASSPPGATTDTQYF
d_gene: NA
v_gene: TRBV18
j_gene: TRBJ2-3
abundance: NA

CDR3nt: TGTGCCAGCAGCCCCTCTGGGGCGGATACTAGCACAGATACGCAGTATTTT
CDR3aa: CASSPSGADTSTDTQYF
d_gene: NA
v_gene: TRBV4-2
j_gene: TRBJ2-3
abundance: NA

CDR3nt: TGCGCCAGCAGCTCCAGTAGAAATTACGAGCAGTACTTC
CDR3aa: CASSSSRNYEQYF
d_gene: NA
v_gene: TRBV5-1
j_gene: TRBJ2-7
abundance: NA

CDR3nt: TGTGCCAGCAGCTTAGATTGGACAGGGGAAGCAGAGACCCAGTACTTC
CDR3aa: CASSLDWTGEAETQYF
d_gene: TRBD1
v_gene: TRBV11-2
j_gene: TRBJ2-5
abundance: NA

CDR3nt: TGTGCCAGTAGTATTGGCATGAACACTGAAGCTTTCTTT
CDR3aa: CASSIGMNTEAFF
d_gene: NA
v_gene: TRBV19
j_gene: TRBJ1-1
abundance: NA